The 30 T cell receptor beta chains presented below share a single source sample, sequenced in a study of T cells after yellow fever vaccination. Via MiXCR, TCRdb re-called the 5' RACE reads, giving one row per CDR3 protein. The table includes approximately 550,000 distinct CDR3 sequences, less than 20% detected once. The specimen was PBMCs, collected 15 days after the yellow fever booster vaccination. The origin of the receptors is a man younger than 45 who received the YFV17D yellow fever vaccine.

Only a few counts were recorded for this clonotype. The chain combines TRBV19 with TRBJ1-2; no clear D. CDR3 length: 11 residues. The germline CDR1 and CDR2 sequences are LNHDA and SQIVND (reference sequence). With 5 bases removed from V and 5 bases from J, the gap between germline ends came to 6 bases. The CDR3 DNA reads TGTGCCAGTAGTCATGCGTATGGCTACACCTTC. Encoded protein: CASSHAYGYTF.

There are a few counts of this clonotype. The rearrangement links TRBV12-3 or TRBV12-4 to TRBJ1-2, with TRBD1 identical over 8 bases. V trimming: 6 bases; J trimming: 7 bases; junction bases outside the gene matches: 4. The CDR3 length is 12 residues. As DNA, the CDR3 is TGTGCCAGCAGCCCAGGGGGCCGTGGCTACACCTTC. This encodes CASSPGGRGYTF.

This clonotype was seen a handful of times. V gene TRBV6-2 or TRBV6-3 combines with J gene TRBJ1-2, with D unresolved. The CDR3 extends over 14 amino acids. Looked up from germline, CDR1 is MNHEY and CDR2 is SVGEGT. Trimming pared 0 bases from V and 4 bases from J, leaving 9 bases between. The CDR3 here is CASSYSTRIYGYTF. In nucleotides, the CDR3 is TGTGCCAGCAGTTACTCGACACGGATCTATGGCTACACCTTC.

The table lists this clonotype with a few counts. This rearrangement joins TRBV7-2 to TRBJ2-1, with 7 positions matching TRBD2. Germline V gene lookup returns CDR1 SGHTA and CDR2 FQGNSA. The CDR3 extends over 15 amino acids. V lost 4 bases and J lost 7; bases outside the gene matches: 10. This CDR3 reads CASSSSGTPGNEQFF. The CDR3 DNA reads TGTGCCAGCAGCTCTAGCGGCACTCCGGGGAATGAGCAGTTCTTC.

This chain connects TRBV20-1 to TRBJ2-3; D might be TRBD2 (6 bases). V was pared by 3 bases and J by 2 bases, with 12 bases between. The germline gives CDR1 DFQATT, CDR2 SNEGSKA (reference sequence). CDR3 length equals 14 residues. CDR3 loop: CSASGAGSTDTQYF. CDR3 nucleotides: TGCAGTGCTAGCGGCGCGGGGTCCACAGATACGCAGTATTTT.

V gene TRBV6-1 combines with J gene TRBJ1-5, with TRBD1 identical over 8 bases. The CDR3 is 14 residues long. Germline V gene lookup returns CDR1 MNHNS and CDR2 SASEGT. V shed 3 bases and J 2 bases; nucleotides not matched to a gene: 0. CDR3 sequence: CASSDRGRNQPQHF. CDR3 DNA: TGTGCCAGCAGTGACAGGGGGCGCAATCAGCCCCAGCATTTT.

This rearrangement joins TRBV20-1 to TRBJ2-7; no definite D call. The V and J ends lost 3 bases and 4 bases respectively, with 16 bases between them. This CDR3 has 14 residues. Per germline, CDR1 DFQATT and CDR2 SNEGSKA (reference sequence). This CDR3 is CSASVATVPYEQYF. The CDR3 DNA sequence: TGCAGTGCTAGTGTGGCGACCGTTCCTTACGAGCAGTACTTC.

The chain couples TRBV4-2 to TRBJ2-5; 9 bases are a match to TRBD1. CDR3 size: 18 residues. The V gene end was trimmed by 4 bases and the J gene end by 1 base; junction bases not matched to a gene: 13. Germline CDR1 LGHNA, CDR2 YNFKEQ. The CDR3 DNA sequence: TGTGCCAGCAGCCCAAAGGGGACCCGGGACAGGGTCCAAGAGACCCAGTACTTC. Amino acids: CASSPKGTRDRVQETQYF.

This clonotype was detected only a few times. The rearrangement links TRBV6-1 to TRBJ2-7; D may match TRBD1 or TRBD2 (5 bases each). CDR1 and CDR2 from the germline V gene are MNHNS and SASEGT. This CDR3 has 13 amino acids. V lost 8 bases to trimming and J lost 0 bases, with 11 bases between them. The CDR3 loop is CASGKGRSYEQYF. CDR3 DNA: TGTGCCAGCGGTAAGGGACGCTCCTACGAGCAGTACTTC.

The gene calls are TRBV12-3 or TRBV12-4 and TRBJ2-1, with 10 bases aligning to TRBD2. This CDR3 region has 12 residues. V was clipped by 7 bases and J by 13 bases; unmatched bases: 7. The CDR3 loop is CASKGLAQTQFF. DNA for the CDR3: TGTGCCAGCAAGGGACTAGCGCAAACTCAGTTCTTC.

This clonotype turned up a few times. The chain carries TRBV9 and TRBJ1-2; D call uncertain. The CDR3 totals 13 residues. Germline lookup yields CDR1 SGDLS and CDR2 YYNGEE. V was trimmed by 1 base and J by 2 bases, leaving 6 bases between them. CDR3 sequence (DNA): TGTGCCAGCAGCGTATCTGGAAACTATGGCTACACCTTC. Translation: CASSVSGNYGYTF.

This sequence joins TRBV15 and TRBJ2-7, with TRBD1 matching over 7 bases. Germline-derived CDR1 and CDR2 are LNHNV and YYDKDF (reference sequence). Germline trimming cut 1 base from V and 4 bases from J; bases unmatched to any gene: 4. The CDR3 sequence is 14 residues long. CDR3 nucleotide sequence: TGTGCCACCAGCAGAGTTGGCAGGGGGTACGAGCAGTACTTC. This encodes CATSRVGRGYEQYF.

The chain couples TRBV12-3 or TRBV12-4 to TRBJ2-7, with TRBD2 as a possible D gene (5 bases). This CDR3 is built from 15 residues. Between the trimmed V and J ends, which lost 3 bases and 2 bases, there was a span of 14 bases. The CDR3 loop reads CASSFRGLSTYEQYF. CDR3 DNA sequence: TGTGCCAGCAGTTTTCGGGGTCTATCTACCTACGAGCAGTACTTC.

This clonotype has more than one count but fewer than ten. V is TRBV7-9 and J is TRBJ2-7; the D call may be TRBD1 or TRBD2 (6 bases each). Trimming took off 4 bases at V and 1 base at J, with 20 bases between the two ends. Per germline, CDR1 SEHNR and CDR2 FQNEAQ (reference sequence). CDR3 length equals 17 residues. Written as DNA, the CDR3 is TGTGCCAGCAGCTCGAACCCGCGGGACATTGCTTCCTACGAGCAGTACTTC. Its protein product is CASSSNPRDIASYEQYF. The full variable domain, in which reference TRBV7-9 and TRBJ2-7 provide the parts outside the CDR3, is DTGVSQNPRHKITKRGQNVTFRCDPISEHNRLYWYRQTLGQGPEFLTYFQNEAQLEKSRLLSDRFSAERPKGSFSTLEIQRTEQGDSAMYLCASSSNPRDIASYEQYFGPGTRLTVT.

This clonotype was detected a few times. V is TRBV18 and J is TRBJ2-7; 13 bases are shared with TRBD2. The germline gives CDR1 KGHSH, CDR2 LQKENI. The CDR3 runs 16 residues. The V gene end was trimmed by 5 bases and the J gene end by 5 bases; junction bases not matched to a gene: 9. The CDR3 sequence: CASSSLLAGGPNEQYF. CDR3 coding DNA: TGTGCCAGCTCATCACTACTAGCGGGAGGGCCAAACGAGCAGTACTTC.

The chain employs TRBV5-4 and TRBJ2-2; D is perhaps TRBD2 (5 bases). V dropped 4 bases and J dropped 1 base, with 17 bases sitting between them. Germline CDR1 SGHNT, CDR2 YYREEE (reference sequence). The CDR3 sequence is 17 residues long. The CDR3 is CASSPPGVAGNTGELFF. The DNA of the CDR3 is TGTGCCAGCAGCCCTCCTGGGGTCGCGGGGAACACCGGGGAGCTGTTTTTT.

This clonotype was seen a few times. The V gene is TRBV18, the J gene TRBJ2-5; D is unclear. The V end was cut by 0 bases, the J end by 1 base, with 9 bases between. Germline loops: CDR1 KGHSH, CDR2 LQKENI. This CDR3 contains 15 residues. In nucleotides, the CDR3 is TGTGCCAGCTCACCACCCCCGATAGGCCAAGAGACCCAGTACTTC. Translated, it gives CASSPPPIGQETQYF.

This clonotype was seen a few times. This chain uses TRBV27 with TRBJ2-6; D possibly corresponds to TRBD2 (7 bases). V lost 9 bases, J lost 2 bases, and 17 bases lay in between. There are 16 residues in the CDR3. CDR1 and CDR2 (germline): MNHEY, SMNVEV (reference sequence). CDR3 DNA sequence: TGTGCCAGTACCGCCGGCGGGGGCACTGGGGCCAACGTCCTGACTTTC. Translation gives CASTAGGGTGANVLTF.

This clonotype was seen a handful of times. The CDR3 nucleotides are TGTGCCAGCAGCTTGGTGGGGGAGGATTCAGATACGCAGTATTTT. Translating gives CASSLVGEDSDTQYF. The chain carries TRBV5-5 and TRBJ2-3, with a weak D call TRBD2 (6 bases). Germline CDR1 and CDR2: SGHKS and YYEKEE (reference sequence). The V and J ends lost 0 bases and 4 bases respectively, with 12 bases between them. The CDR3 runs 15 residues.

This clonotype was seen more than once but under ten times. The chain carries TRBV21-1 and TRBJ2-2; TRBD1 reflects the table's D call only, with no check against the DNA. TRBV21-1 is recorded as a pseudogene. CDR3 length equals 14 residues. For the CDR3, the DNA is TGTGCCGCCGCTACAGGGCTCAACACCGGGGAGCTGTTTTTT. It encodes CAAATGLNTGELFF.

V gene TRBV20-1 combines with J gene TRBJ2-5, with 7 positions matching TRBD2. The CDR3 contains 13 residues. V lost 5 bases to trimming and J lost 2 bases; unmatched junction nucleotides: 5. Looked up from germline, CDR1 is DFQATT and CDR2 is SNEGSKA (reference sequence). CDR3 protein: CSARDYPQETQYF. Here the CDR3 DNA reads TGCAGTGCTCGGGACTATCCTCAAGAGACCCAGTACTTC.

This clonotype was counted only a few times. The chain links TRBV12-3 or TRBV12-4 to TRBJ2-1; D remains unclear. The CDR3 covers 13 residues. V was shortened by 2 bases and J by 5 bases, with 7 bases between the two germline ends. The CDR3 coding sequence is TGTGCCAGCAGTTTAACAGCTGACAATGAGCAGTTCTTC. Translation: CASSLTADNEQFF.

The rearrangement uses TRBV28 and TRBJ2-3; D is unresolved. The V gene lost 7 bases and the J gene lost 4 bases, with 12 bases spanning the gap. The CDR3 length is 13 residues. Per germline, CDR1 MDHEN and CDR2 SYDVKM. CDR3 amino acids: CASNDRGADTQYF. DNA for the CDR3: TGTGCCAGCAACGATCGAGGTGCAGATACGCAGTATTTT.

V is TRBV5-1 and J is TRBJ1-4, with 8 bases fitting TRBD1. Germline assignment: CDR1 SGHRS and CDR2 YFSETQ. The CDR3 is 14 amino acids. J was trimmed by 8 bases and V by 4 bases; bases with no gene match: 7. In DNA form, the CDR3 reads TGCGCCAGCAGCCCGGACAGGGTATACGAAAAACTGTTTTTT. As protein: CASSPDRVYEKLFF. Based on the CDR3 plus reference TRBV5-1 and TRBJ1-4, the full variable domain is KAGVTQTPRYLIKTRGQQVTLSCSPISGHRSVSWYQQTPGQGLQFLFEYFSETQRNKGNFPGRFSGRQFSNSRSEMNVSTLELGDSALYLCASSPDRVYEKLFFGSGTQLSVL.

The chain couples TRBV18 to TRBJ1-1; unclear D gene. This CDR3 region has 11 residues. Trimming stripped 4 bases from V and 6 bases from J, with 6 bases between. Per germline, CDR1 KGHSH and CDR2 LQKENI. CDR3 sequence: CASSRLPEAFF. The CDR3 DNA reads TGTGCCAGCTCACGGCTCCCTGAAGCTTTCTTT.

This clonotype occurred a few times. The chain is built from TRBV10-3 and TRBJ2-3; D is possibly TRBD2 (6 bases). V gave up 0 bases and J gave up 2 bases, with 21 bases separating them. The germline gives CDR1 ENHRY, CDR2 SYGVKD. CDR3 length equals 19 residues. The CDR3 coding sequence is TGTGCCATCAGTGAGTCGGTCGTCGGGAGAGGGGTTCACACAGATACGCAGTATTTT. Its protein product is CAISESVVGRGVHTDTQYF.

This clonotype was counted a few times. The chain is built from TRBV6-5 and TRBJ2-7; D call uncertain. Germline loops: CDR1 MNHEY, CDR2 SVGAGI. This CDR3 is 15 amino acids long. The V end was cut by 2 bases, the J end by 4 bases, with 15 bases between. The CDR3 sequence is CASSYGYDRRYEQYF. The DNA of the CDR3 is TGTGCCAGCAGTTACGGGTACGATAGGAGATACGAGCAGTACTTC.

This clonotype occurred many times. The chain has TRBV7-2 and TRBJ2-2; D is uncertain. Germline lookup yields CDR1 SGHTA and CDR2 FQGNSA. The CDR3 totals 13 residues. Trimming removed 4 bases from V and 0 bases from J, with 3 bases in between. The CDR3 DNA reads as TGTGCCAGCAGCTCTCCGAACACCGGGGAGCTGTTTTTT. This codes for CASSSPNTGELFF.

This clonotype showed up just a few times. The V gene is TRBV12-3 or TRBV12-4, the J gene TRBJ1-1; no clear D gene. This CDR3 comprises 14 residues. Trimming pared 3 bases from V and 1 base from J, leaving 9 bases between. The CDR3 DNA sequence: TGTGCCAGCAGTTTTCAGCAGAAGAACACTGAAGCTTTCTTT. It yields the protein CASSFQQKNTEAFF.

The chain carries TRBV19 and TRBJ2-3; TRBD2 is a possible D gene (7 bases). With 2 bases removed from V and 0 bases from J, the gap between germline ends came to 15 bases. Germline V gives CDR1 LNHDA, CDR2 SQIVND (reference sequence). The CDR3 contains 17 residues. CDR3 coding DNA: TGTGCCAGTAGTATATCGGGGGCTAGCGGTAGCACAGATACGCAGTATTTT. This codes for CASSISGASGSTDTQYF.